This TCR beta chain was profiled in a study of T cells in Graves' hyperthyroidism and ophthalmopathy. This clonotype was counted between two and nine times. Germline CDR1 is WSHSY and CDR2 is SAAADI. The CDR3 runs 13 residues. Deletions cut 6 bases from V and 3 bases from J, with 11 bases between. Authors of the study amplified TCR beta CDR3 regions from RNA transcripts. With the HTBI primer set, the TCR CDR3 went through a first round of RT-PCR. TCRdb redid the calling of the multiplex PCR reads with MiXCR, one entry per CDR3 protein. The sample comprises hundreds of thousands of distinct CDR3 sequences, just under 45% of which are singletons, and about 7% rests with the top ten.

The sample taken for sequencing was peripheral blood or thyroid tissue (not recorded which). V usage is TRBV10-2 and J usage is TRBJ1-1; D is unclear. This TCR derives from an adult man with Graves' disease, either hyperthyroidism or ophthalmopathy (not recorded which). The chain's CDR3 is CASSPGGDTEAFF. CDR3 DNA: TGCGCCAGCAGCCCGGGTGGGGACACTGAAGCTTTCTTT.